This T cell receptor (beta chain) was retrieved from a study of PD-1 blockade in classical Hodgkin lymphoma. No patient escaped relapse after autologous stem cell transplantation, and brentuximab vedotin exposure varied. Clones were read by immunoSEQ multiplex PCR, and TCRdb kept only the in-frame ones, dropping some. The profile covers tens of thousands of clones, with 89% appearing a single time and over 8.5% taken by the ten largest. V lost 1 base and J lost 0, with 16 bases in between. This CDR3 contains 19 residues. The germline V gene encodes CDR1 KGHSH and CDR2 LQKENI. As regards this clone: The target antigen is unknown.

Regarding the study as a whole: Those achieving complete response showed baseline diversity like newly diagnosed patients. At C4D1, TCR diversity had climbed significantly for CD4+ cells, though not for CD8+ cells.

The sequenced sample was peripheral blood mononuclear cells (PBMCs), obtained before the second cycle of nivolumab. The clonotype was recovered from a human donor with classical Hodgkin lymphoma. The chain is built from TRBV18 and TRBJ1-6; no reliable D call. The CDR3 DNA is TGTGCCAGCTCACCACAGGGTCCTAAGTTTATCTCCTATAATTCACCCCTCCACTTT. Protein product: CASSPQGPKFISYNSPLHF. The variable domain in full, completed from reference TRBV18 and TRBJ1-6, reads NAGVMQNPRHLVRRRGQEARLRCSPMKGHSHVYWYRQLPEEGLKFMVYLQKENIIDESGMPKERFSAEFPKEGPSILRIQQVVRGDSAAYFCASSPQGPKFISYNSPLHFGNGTRLTVT.